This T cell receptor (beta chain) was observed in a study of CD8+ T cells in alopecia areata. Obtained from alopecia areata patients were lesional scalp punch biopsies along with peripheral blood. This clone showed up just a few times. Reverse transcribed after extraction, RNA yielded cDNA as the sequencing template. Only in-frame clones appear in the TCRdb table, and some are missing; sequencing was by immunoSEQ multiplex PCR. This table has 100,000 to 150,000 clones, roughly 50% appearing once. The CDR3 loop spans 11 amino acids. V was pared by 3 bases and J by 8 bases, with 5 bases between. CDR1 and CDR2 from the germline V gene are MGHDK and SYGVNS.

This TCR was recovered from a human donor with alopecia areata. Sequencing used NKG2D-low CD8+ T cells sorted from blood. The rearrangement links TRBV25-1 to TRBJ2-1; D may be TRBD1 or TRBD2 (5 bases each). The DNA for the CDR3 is TGTGCCAGCAGTGAGGGGGATGAGCAGTTCTTC. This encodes CASSEGDEQFF. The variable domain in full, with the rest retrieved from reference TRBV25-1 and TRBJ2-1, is EADIYQTPRYLVIGTGKKITLECSQTMGHDKMYWYQQDPGMELHLIHYSYGVNSTEKGDLSSESTVSRIRTEHFPLTLESARPSHTSQYLCASSEGDEQFFGPGTRLTVL.